The rows below give T cell receptor beta chains drawn from one sample of a study of CD8 T cells in Susac syndrome. Each CDR3 protein gets one entry after TCRdb re-called the immunoSEQ multiplex PCR reads with MiXCR. The sample records some 57,000 distinct CDR3 sequences, over 85% being singletons. Sequenced: CD8+ T cells from PBMCs. Every receptor here comes from a human donor in good health. The CDR3 runs from the conserved cysteine through the conserved F or W. The D gene is left open where the match is weak. Size values are once, few and many counts, or a class for expanded clones, and some rows have none.

j_gene,abundance,d_gene,v_gene,CDR3nt,CDR3aa
TRBJ2-7,-,-,TRBV29-1,TGCAGCGTTGAAGTGGGGGCCTACGAGCAGTACTTC,CSVEVGAYEQYF
TRBJ2-7,-,-,TRBV27,TGTGCCAGCAGAAGAGGGGGGGAGCAGTACTTC,CASRRGGEQYF
TRBJ2-2,-,TRBD2,TRBV12-3/TRBV12-4,TGTGCCAGCAGGCCCCTAGCGGGGGGTGCTCCCACCGGGGAGCTGTTTTTT,CASRPLAGGAPTGELFF
TRBJ2-1,once,-,TRBV7-8,TGTGCCAGCAGCTCCAACCCGGCAGGGGGGACTTACAATGAGCAGTTCTTC,CASSSNPAGGTYNEQFF
TRBJ2-7,-,-,TRBV11-3,TGTGCCAGCAGCGCTCCGGATGCGGACGAGCAGTACTTC,CASSAPDADEQYF
TRBJ2-1,once,TRBD2,TRBV24-1,TGTGCCACCAGTCGACTAGCGGGGAACAATGAGCAGTTCTTC,CATSRLAGNNEQFF
TRBJ1-1,-,-,TRBV6-2/TRBV6-3,TGTGCCAGCAGTTACTGGAACACTGAAGCTTTCTTT,CASSYWNTEAFF
TRBJ2-7,-,-,TRBV4-1,TGCGCCAGCAGCCAGGGGGAAGAATACGAGCAGTACTTC,CASSQGEEYEQYF
TRBJ2-7,-,TRBD2,TRBV20-1,TGCAGTGCTACGGGACTAGCGGGGGACTCCTACGAGCAGTACTTC,CSATGLAGDSYEQYF
TRBJ1-5,-,TRBD1,TRBV4-1,TGCGCCAGCAGCCAAGCCACCGGGACAGGGGGCGAGCAGCCCCAGCATTTT,CASSQATGTGGEQPQHF
TRBJ1-1,-,TRBD1,TRBV27,TGTGCCAGCAGTTTATCGGTACAGGGGGCTCGAAACACTGAAGCTTTCTTT,CASSLSVQGARNTEAFF
TRBJ2-7,-,TRBD1,TRBV14,TGTGCCAGCAGCCCTAAGGGACAGCTCTCCTACGAGCAGTACTTC,CASSPKGQLSYEQYF
TRBJ2-7,-,-,TRBV2,TGTGCCAGCAGTGAAGGGGACAACTCCTACGAGCAGTACTTC,CASSEGDNSYEQYF
TRBJ2-3,-,TRBD1,TRBV5-1,TGCGCCAGCAGCTTGGCGGGGACAGGGTTCACAGATACGCAGTATTTT,CASSLAGTGFTDTQYF
TRBJ1-5,-,-,TRBV5-4,TGTGCCAGCAGCATCCAGGGCGGGAGCAATCAGCCCCAGCATTTT,CASSIQGGSNQPQHF
TRBJ1-4,-,TRBD1,TRBV19,TGTGCCAGTAGTATGGACAGGGTGGATGAAAAACTGTTTTTT,CASSMDRVDEKLFF
TRBJ2-7,-,-,TRBV30,TGTGCCTGGAGGCCCGGGGGGCTCTCCTACGAGCAGTACTTC,CAWRPGGLSYEQYF
TRBJ2-7,-,TRBD2,TRBV11-2,TGTGCCAGCAGCTTAGAGGGGGCGCGGGGGGCCCTCTACGAGCAGTACTTC,CASSLEGARGALYEQYF
TRBJ1-5,-,-,TRBV2,TGTGCCAGCAGTGAACCCAATCAGCCCCAGCATTTT,CASSEPNQPQHF
TRBJ2-1,-,-,TRBV14,TGTGCCAGCAGCCAAGCCCGGTGGACAGCCTATGAGCAGTTCTTC,CASSQARWTAYEQFF
TRBJ1-4,-,TRBD1,TRBV27,TGTGCCAGCAGTCCAAGTCCCGGGACAGGGTGGGCTAATGAAAAACTGTTTTTT,CASSPSPGTGWANEKLFF
TRBJ2-2,-,-,TRBV29-1,TGCAGCGTTGAAGATCCCCGGGGGCAGGGCACCGGGGAGCTGTTTTTT,CSVEDPRGQGTGELFF
TRBJ1-2,-,-,TRBV20-1,TGCAGTGCTAGATCTGCAGAGCCCGTATTTGGTGGCTACACCTTC,CSARSAEPVFGGYTF
TRBJ1-1,-,TRBD1,TRBV29-1,TGCAGCGTTCTTGGGACAGAACGGAACACTGAAGCTTTCTTT,CSVLGTERNTEAFF
TRBJ1-1,-,TRBD1,TRBV6-6,TGTGCCAGCCAGGGGGTGTGGACTGAAGCTTTCTTT,CASQGVWTEAFF
TRBJ2-2,-,-,TRBV7-7,TGTGCCAGCAGCCATAGTCCGGGGGAGAACACCGGGGAGCTGTTTTTT,CASSHSPGENTGELFF
TRBJ2-2,-,-,TRBV6-2/TRBV6-3,TGTGCCAGCAGTTATTATCTGACCGGGGAGCTGTTTTTT,CASSYYLTGELFF
TRBJ1-5,-,-,TRBV23-1,TGCGCCAGCAGTCAAAGTGTGAAGTTAAAATATAGCAATCAGCCCCAGCATTTT,CASSQSVKLKYSNQPQHF
TRBJ2-7,few,-,TRBV13,TGTGCCAGCAGCTTGGAAAATAACTACGAGCAGTACTTC,CASSLENNYEQYF
TRBJ2-1,-,TRBD1,TRBV3-1,TGTGCCAGCAGCCCATCAGGGGGTTCCTACAATGAGCAGTTCTTC,CASSPSGGSYNEQFF
TRBJ2-7,-,-,TRBV12-2,TGTGCAAGTCGCTTCACGGACAGGGCGATCGAGCAGTACTTC,CASRFTDRAIEQYF
TRBJ2-3,-,-,TRBV19,TGTGCCAGTAGTATAACAGGGTCGACAGATACGCAGTATTTT,CASSITGSTDTQYF
TRBJ2-7,-,-,TRBV5-1,TGCGCCAGCAGCTTGTTTGGCAGGGAGAATCGTGGGCTCTCCTACGAGCAGTACTTC,CASSLFGRENRGLSYEQYF
TRBJ2-3,-,TRBD2,TRBV9,TGTGCCAGCAGCGTAGGAAGCGGGGGAGGCACAGATACGCAGTATTTT,CASSVGSGGGTDTQYF
TRBJ2-1,-,TRBD2,TRBV10-3,TGTGCCATCAGTGACGTTACCGGGGGGGAGCCGAATGAGCAGTTCTTC,CAISDVTGGEPNEQFF
TRBJ2-3,-,-,TRBV3-1,TGTGCCAGCAGCCAAGATAGGGACCCAGATACGCAGTATTTT,CASSQDRDPDTQYF
TRBJ1-1,-,-,TRBV19,TGTGCCAGTAGTATGGACGGCAGGTTGAACACTGAAGCTTTCTTT,CASSMDGRLNTEAFF
TRBJ2-1,-,TRBD2,TRBV20-1,TGCAGTGCTAGATCCCCTCCCGCGGGGGACTACAATGAGCAGTTCTTC,CSARSPPAGDYNEQFF
TRBJ2-1,once,TRBD1,TRBV28,TGTGCCAGCTACCCGGGACAGGGGAGCAATGAGCAGTTCTTC,CASYPGQGSNEQFF